These 26 T cell receptor beta chains came from one sample sequenced in a study of cytomegalovirus exposure and HLA in healthy donors. Vbeta (60) and Jbeta (13) primers were used in the PCR. TCRdb's copy holds only in-frame clones and misses some; the assay was immunoSEQ multiplex PCR. Among fewer than 200,000 clones listed, around 86% were seen once. Sequencing was performed on PBMCs. These receptors were taken from a man aged 45 to 65 in good health and CMV-seronegative.

This sequence joins TRBV4-3 and TRBJ2-1, with 8 bases aligning to TRBD1. The V gene's germline CDR1 is LGHNA and CDR2 YSLEER. The CDR3 loop spans 17 amino acids. V lost 3 bases to trimming and J lost 0 bases; unmatched junction nucleotides: 7. CDR3 DNA sequence: TGCGCCAGCAGCCAGGAATTAACAGGGGGCTCCTACAATGAGCAGTTCTTC. This codes for CASSQELTGGSYNEQFF.

This chain links TRBV5-5 with TRBJ1-2, with D perhaps TRBD1 (6 bases). This CDR3 has 15 amino acids. Per germline, CDR1 SGHKS and CDR2 YYEKEE (reference sequence). V was pared by 1 base and J by 2 bases, with 12 bases between. In nucleotides, the CDR3 is TGTGCCAGCAGCTTGAGGGACACCCTAAACTATGGCTACACCTTC. Its translation: CASSLRDTLNYGYTF.

The rearrangement uses TRBV27 and TRBJ2-1, with a possible D match to TRBD2 (5 bases). V was trimmed by 2 bases and J by 0 bases, leaving 5 bases between them. This CDR3 has 14 amino acids. Germline CDR1 reads MNHEY; CDR2 reads SMNVEV (reference sequence). CDR3 nucleotide sequence: TGTGCCAGCAGTTTACGGGGCTCCTACAATGAGCAGTTCTTC. It encodes CASSLRGSYNEQFF.

This chain joins TRBV28 and TRBJ1-5, with D perhaps TRBD1 (6 bases). Germline V CDR1 and CDR2: MDHEN, SYDVKM. This CDR3 contains 15 residues. V was pared by 4 bases and J by 2 bases, with 12 bases between. The CDR3 nucleotides are TGTGCCAGCAGTTCCGGACAGAGGGGCAATCAGCCCCAGCATTTT. As protein: CASSSGQRGNQPQHF.

This clone was detected only a few times. The chain is built from TRBV9 and TRBJ2-1; 10 bases match TRBD1. Per the germline V gene, CDR1 is SGDLS and CDR2 is YYNGEE. The CDR3 consists of 16 residues. V was pared by 2 bases and J by 6 bases, with 8 bases of the junction left unmatched. The chain's CDR3 is CASSVVLGQGSNEQFF. The CDR3 nucleotides read TGTGCCAGCAGCGTCGTTCTGGGACAGGGGAGCAATGAGCAGTTCTTC.

Only a few counts were recorded for this clone. This sample also contains other DNA sequences that code for the same CDR3. The chain joins TRBV7-2 to TRBJ2-5; 10 bases line up with TRBD1. V shed 5 bases and J 4 bases; nucleotides not matched to a gene: 1. CDR3 length: 13 amino acids. Germline loops: CDR1 SGHTA, CDR2 FQGNSA. CDR3 sequence: CASSRDRGETQYF. Here the CDR3 DNA reads TGTGCCAGCAGCCGGGACAGGGGAGAGACCCAGTACTTC.

The rearrangement joins TRBV21-1 to TRBJ2-3; the table's D call TRBD2 went unverified against the DNA. TRBV21-1 is an annotated pseudogene. The CDR3 has 16 residues. CDR3: CASSKDSGRAPDTQYF. CDR3 sequence (DNA): TGTGCCAGCAGCAAAGATAGCGGGAGGGCCCCAGATACGCAGTATTTT.

J is TRBJ2-3 and V is TRBV19; D gene uncertain. V dropped 5 bases and J dropped 0 bases, with 3 bases sitting between them. The CDR3 runs 12 residues. Germline CDR1 is LNHDA and CDR2 is SQIVND (reference sequence). The CDR3 spells CASSPSTDTQYF. CDR3 nucleotides: TGTGCCAGTAGTCCAAGCACAGATACGCAGTATTTT.

The J gene is TRBJ1-1, the V gene TRBV2; no reliable D call. The CDR3 totals 15 residues. Germline values: CDR1 SNHLY, CDR2 FYNNEI. Trimming cost V 2 bases and J 0 bases, with 10 bases left between them. The CDR3 spells CASSEFAEVNTEAFF. CDR3 sequence (DNA): TGTGCCAGCAGTGAATTTGCAGAAGTGAACACTGAAGCTTTCTTT.

The V and J genes are TRBV4-3 and TRBJ2-1; 9 bases fit TRBD1. CDR1 is LGHNA and CDR2 is YSLEER in the germline V gene. V was pared by 2 bases and J by 6 bases, with 8 bases of the junction left unmatched. CDR3 length: 16 amino acids. The CDR3 loop reads CASSQIPGTGRNEQFF. The CDR3 region has the DNA TGCGCCAGCAGCCAAATTCCCGGGACAGGGCGCAATGAGCAGTTCTTC.

This clone has only one observation. The chain joins TRBV9 to TRBJ2-5; the D gene is possibly TRBD1 (7 bases). The CDR3 is 16 amino acids. CDR1 SGDLS and CDR2 YYNGEE come from the germline V gene. V lost 4 bases, J lost 3 bases, and 19 bases lay in between. The CDR3 coding sequence is TGTGCCAGCAGCTCTCGGACAGGAGGGGTAAAAGAGACCCAGTACTTC. Its translation is CASSSRTGGVKETQYF. The whole variable domain, remainder taken from reference TRBV9 and TRBJ2-5, is DSGVTQTPKHLITATGQRVTLRCSPRSGDLSVYWYQQSLDQGLQFLIQYYNGEERAKGNILERFSAQQFPDLHSELNLSSLELGDSALYFCASSSRTGGVKETQYFGPGTRLLVL.

The gene calls are TRBV29-1 and TRBJ1-2, with 7 bases that match TRBD1. Looked up from germline, CDR1 is SQVTM and CDR2 is ANQGSEA. This CDR3 spans 14 amino acids. V dropped 5 bases and J dropped 0; count of bases not matched to a gene: 6. The CDR3 nucleotides read TGCAGCGTTACCCGACAGGGAACTAACTATGGCTACACCTTC. This sequence encodes CSVTRQGTNYGYTF.

This chain links TRBV11-3 with TRBJ1-1, with 7 bases aligning to TRBD1. The ends lost 5 bases at V and 5 bases at J; junction bases unmatched: 5. Germline V gene lookup returns CDR1 SGHNT and CDR2 YENEEA. The CDR3 covers 13 residues. The CDR3 reads CASSMQGGTEAFF. In DNA, the CDR3 is TGTGCCAGCAGCATGCAGGGGGGAACTGAAGCTTTCTTT.

A single count supports this clone. This chain links TRBV9 with TRBJ2-3; 14 bases match TRBD2. Germline V gene data show CDR1 as SGDLS and CDR2 as YYNGEE. With V trimmed by 3 bases and J by 0 bases, 6 bases remained unmatched. The CDR3 is 18 amino acids. The CDR3 loop is CASSGWTSGGFSTDTQYF. In DNA form, the CDR3 reads TGTGCCAGCAGCGGATGGACTAGCGGGGGGTTCAGCACAGATACGCAGTATTTT.

This chain joins TRBV6-4 and TRBJ2-3; D unclear. Germline CDR1 MRHNA, CDR2 SNTAGT. Deletions cut 3 bases from V and 1 base from J, with 11 bases between. The CDR3 totals 15 residues. CDR3 in amino acids: CASSDWSGGTDTQYF. The DNA for the CDR3 is TGTGCCAGCAGTGATTGGAGTGGCGGCACAGATACGCAGTATTTT.

V and J are TRBV6-4 and TRBJ1-2; TRBD1 matches 7 bases. The germline V gene encodes CDR1 MRHNA and CDR2 SNTAGT. This CDR3 is 13 amino acids long. J gave up 6 bases and V 6 bases, and 7 bases lay outside the gene matches. CDR3 region: CASRNSGGNGYTF. In nucleotides, the CDR3 is TGTGCCAGCAGGAATTCAGGGGGAAATGGCTACACCTTC.

CDR3 DNA: TGTGCCAGCAGAACTGGACACCTAAACACTGAAGCTTTCTTT. Its protein product is CASRTGHLNTEAFF. The V and J genes are TRBV28 and TRBJ1-1; weak D call: TRBD1 (5 bases). Trimming removed 6 bases at V and 2 bases at J, with 13 bases between. CDR1 MDHEN and CDR2 SYDVKM come from the germline V gene. The CDR3 totals 14 residues. The variable domain in full, with the rest retrieved from reference TRBV28 and TRBJ1-1, is DVKVTQSSRYLVKRTGEKVFLECVQDMDHENMFWYRQDPGLGLRLIYFSYDVKMKEKGDIPEGYSVSREKKERFSLILESASTNQTSMYLCASRTGHLNTEAFFGQGTRLTVV.

The gene calls are TRBV9 and TRBJ2-2; D is unclear. Germline assignment: CDR1 SGDLS and CDR2 YYNGEE. The CDR3 consists of 14 residues. Trimming stripped 7 bases from V and 2 bases from J, with 12 bases between. This chain's CDR3 is CASQRLENTGELFF. The CDR3 coding sequence is TGTGCCAGCCAGAGGCTGGAAAACACCGGGGAGCTGTTTTTT.

J is TRBJ2-1 and V is TRBV4-3; D possibly corresponds to TRBD2 (6 bases). Germline CDR1 and CDR2: LGHNA and YSLEER. The ends were cut back, 6 bases at V and 9 bases at J, with 18 bases in the middle. This CDR3 spans 14 amino acids. DNA for the CDR3: TGCGCCAGCAGGCGGGGCCTCGATAGGGGTGAGCAGTTCTTC. It yields the protein CASRRGLDRGEQFF.

There are a few counts of this clone. The chain recombines TRBV5-1 with TRBJ1-1, with 9 nucleotides matching TRBD1. Trimming took 3 bases from V and 5 from J; bases not matched to a gene: 5. This CDR3 spans 14 amino acids. The germline V gene encodes CDR1 SGHRS and CDR2 YFSETQ. The CDR3 DNA reads as TGCGCCAGCAGCTGGACAGGGGAGAGGACTGAAGCTTTCTTT. As protein: CASSWTGERTEAFF.

V is TRBV6-1 and J is TRBJ1-1; the match to TRBD1 covers 9 bases. Germline CDR1 is MNHNS and CDR2 is SASEGT. The CDR3 runs to 15 residues. The junction had 6 bases not matched to a gene; V was cut back by 6 bases and J by 1 base. The CDR3 DNA reads as TGTGCCAGCAGGGGGGGACAGGGAGGGAACACTGAAGCTTTCTTT. Protein product: CASRGGQGGNTEAFF.

This clone came up a few times. The V gene is TRBV7-3, the J gene TRBJ2-1; D uncertain. Trimming removed 5 bases at V and 6 bases at J, with 11 bases between. The CDR3 sequence is 13 residues long. Germline V gives CDR1 SGHTA, CDR2 FQGTGA. The CDR3 DNA follows: TGTGCCAGCAGCCCCCAACCCGGCAATGAGCAGTTCTTC. This translates into CASSPQPGNEQFF.

This chain connects TRBV5-4 to TRBJ2-4, with D possibly TRBD2 on 5 matching bases. The CDR3 runs to 14 residues. Germline V gives CDR1 SGHNT, CDR2 YYREEE (reference sequence). Trimming removed 1 base from V and 8 bases from J, with 13 bases in between. The CDR3 region is CASSLPLAPDIQYF. The CDR3 DNA is TGTGCCAGCAGCTTGCCCCTAGCCCCGGACATTCAGTACTTC.

This clone was seen more than once but under ten times. The J gene is TRBJ1-1, the V gene TRBV27; D unclear. CDR3 length: 16 residues. The ends were cut back, 0 bases at V and 4 bases at J, with 15 bases in the middle. The germline V gene has CDR1 MNHEY and CDR2 SMNVEV (reference sequence). Written as DNA, the CDR3 is TGTGCCAGCAGTTTATCCCGACCCCCCGGAGGCACTGAAGCTTTCTTT. This codes for CASSLSRPPGGTEAFF.

The chain uses TRBV19 and TRBJ1-2, with D possibly being TRBD1 (5 bases). Per the germline V gene, CDR1 is LNHDA and CDR2 is SQIVND (reference sequence). Trimming left V 0 bases short and J 2 bases short, with 10 bases between. The CDR3 has 15 amino acids. For the CDR3, the DNA is TGTGCCAGTAGTATAGAAGCGGGGCGAAACTATGGCTACACCTTC. Residues: CASSIEAGRNYGYTF. Complete variable domain (other parts from reference TRBV19 and TRBJ1-2): DGGITQSPKYLFRKEGQNVTLSCEQNLNHDAMYWYRQDPGQGLRLIYYSQIVNDFQKGDIAEGYSVSREKKESFPLTVTSAQKNPTAFYLCASSIEAGRNYGYTFGSGTRLTVV.

Only a few counts were recorded for this clone. The chain is built from TRBV7-2 and TRBJ1-1; D uncertain. CDR3 length: 15 amino acids. The germline gives CDR1 SGHTA, CDR2 FQGNSA. The V gene lost 1 base and the J gene lost 1 base, with 10 bases spanning the gap. In DNA, the CDR3 is TGTGCCAGCAGCTTAGTCTTAACTCCGAACACTGAAGCTTTCTTT. It translates to CASSLVLTPNTEAFF.